The clone carrying this T cell receptor (beta chain) was seen a few times. Its antigen is not known. This sample was included in a study of blood T cells in healthy people across ages. Study-wide points: Those diversity estimates obtained from one million T cells were thought to be underestimates. Samples with more naive T cells showed higher observed beta diversity.

For the second PCR, which ran for about 6 to 11 cycles, a sample-barcoded 5' primer and a J-beta primer mix were used. Every sample returned 2.5 million or more CDR3-containing paired-end reads. TCRdb analysed the 5' RACE reads with MiXCR anew, one entry per CDR3 protein. There are roughly 1.9 million distinct CDR3 sequences in the sample; around 42% occur only once, and approximately 22% lies in the top ten. The V and J ends lost 11 bases and 7 bases respectively, with 20 bases between them. The germline V gene encodes CDR1 SGHTA and CDR2 FQGNSA. The CDR3 is 13 amino acids. Ranging in age from roughly 6 to 90, the donors were healthy Caucasian individuals from Russia.

The rearrangement joins TRBV7-2 to TRBJ1-2; D ambiguous. Sequencing was carried out using blood. This sequence originates from a human donor in good health. The CDR3 DNA reads TGTGCCTGGGGTGAAAGCCTTTTAAGTGGCTACACCTTC. This encodes CAWGESLLSGYTF.